The 25 T cell receptor beta chains given below trace back to one sample, sequenced in a study of prognosis after radiotherapy for stage I lung cancer. Two-round multiplex PCR amplified TCR beta CDR3 from genomic DNA. Used in first-round PCR were primers specific to each TRBV and TRBJ gene. TCRdb reprocessed the multiplex PCR reads with MiXCR, giving one entry per CDR3 protein. The data show approximately 51,000 distinct CDR3 sequences, about 37% seen once. The sequences come from PBMCs, collected before or after stereotactic body radiation therapy (not recorded which). These receptors were taken from a donor older than 45 with non-small cell lung cancer.

About this clonotype itself: A read error may produce the germline difference seen at one junction end. The V call is TRBV3-1, the J call TRBJ2-7; no reliable D call. The CDR3 has 16 amino acids. Per germline, CDR1 LGHDT and CDR2 YNNKEL (reference sequence). The CDR3: CASSQGNFGRSYEQCF. CDR3 DNA sequence: TGTGCCAGCAGCCAAGGGAATTTCGGTCGTTCCTACGAGCAGTGCTTC.

The chain combines TRBV20-1 with TRBJ1-2; 7 positions match TRBD1. Germline trimming cut 2 bases from V and 6 bases from J; bases unmatched to any gene: 12. The CDR3 covers 15 residues. Germline V gives CDR1 DFQATT, CDR2 SNEGSKA (reference sequence). In DNA, the CDR3 is TGCAGTGCTAGAAATCCGGTGGACAGGAAAAATGGCTACACCTTC. It encodes CSARNPVDRKNGYTF.

In DNA form, the CDR3 reads TGCGCCAGCAGCCCCCAGACTGGGGGAAAGTCAACTAATGAAAAACTGTTTTTT. It specifies CASSPQTGGKSTNEKLFF. V usage is TRBV4-3 and J usage is TRBJ1-4, with D possibly being TRBD1 (5 bases). CDR1 LGHNA and CDR2 YSLEER come from the germline V gene. V was cut by 4 bases and J by 0 bases, with 18 bases left in between. The CDR3 contains 18 residues.

As to this clonotype: This may be a read error: a much more frequent sequence differs by one nucleotide. V and J are TRBV4-2 and TRBJ1-4, with D maybe TRBD1 (5 bases). Deletions cut 0 bases from V and 5 bases from J, with 10 bases between. This CDR3 is built from 15 residues. The germline CDR1 and CDR2 sequences are LGHNA and YNFKEQ. CDR3 DNA sequence: TGTGCCAGCAGCCAAGAGTACAGGTGGAATGAAAAACTGTTTTTT. It codes for CASSQEYRWNEKLFF.

The chain joins TRBV11-3 to TRBJ2-7; TRBD1 matches at 10 bases. Germline CDR1 and CDR2: SGHNT and YENEEA. This CDR3 region has 15 residues. The trim removed 7 bases at V and 1 base at J, leaving 7 bases unmatched. CDR3 nucleotide sequence: TGTGCCAGCATCCCTGGACAGGGGGTATCCTACGAGCAGTACTTC. This sequence encodes CASIPGQGVSYEQYF.

Of note for this clonotype: A far larger clone is a single base away, which makes a read error likely. The rearrangement uses TRBV12-3 or TRBV12-4 and TRBJ2-7; 14 nucleotides line up with TRBD2. J lost 7 bases, V lost 6 bases, and 8 bases had no gene match. This CDR3 is built from 15 residues. The CDR3 here is CASSPGLAGGNEQYF. The CDR3, as DNA: TGTGCCAGCAGCCCAGGACTAGCGGGAGGCAATGAGCAGTACTTC.

This clonotype was recorded many times. The chain combines TRBV7-9 with TRBJ1-1; D might be TRBD1 (6 bases). From germline, CDR1 is SEHNR and CDR2 FQNEAQ (reference sequence). This CDR3 has 14 residues. The germline V and J ends were trimmed by 2 bases and 3 bases, with 10 bases remaining between them. The CDR3 sequence: CASSLQGRHTEAFF. The CDR3 bases are TGTGCCAGCAGCTTACAGGGGCGGCACACTGAAGCTTTCTTT.

This clonotype was found many times. The chain employs TRBV5-1 and TRBJ1-4; D remains ambiguous. The germline gives CDR1 SGHRS, CDR2 YFSETQ. The CDR3 extends over 14 amino acids. The V end lost 0 bases, the J end lost 1 base, and 4 bases lay between the germline ends. The CDR3 bases are TGCGCCAGCAGCTTGGGGCTAACTAATGAAAAACTGTTTTTT. This encodes CASSLGLTNEKLFF. The full variable domain, in which reference TRBV5-1 and TRBJ1-4 provide the parts outside the CDR3, is KAGVTQTPRYLIKTRGQQVTLSCSPISGHRSVSWYQQTPGQGLQFLFEYFSETQRNKGNFPGRFSGRQFSNSRSEMNVSTLELGDSALYLCASSLGLTNEKLFFGSGTQLSVL.

In this sample, this clonotype turned up many times. J is TRBJ1-5 and V is TRBV6-1, with D unclear. Per the germline V gene, CDR1 is MNHNS and CDR2 is SASEGT. Trimming cost V 8 bases and J 7 bases, with 18 bases left between them. The CDR3 covers 14 residues. The CDR3 DNA reads TGTGCCAGCGACGGCATGAGGGCTTTACAGCCCCAGCATTTT. Protein sequence: CASDGMRALQPQHF.

Of note for this clonotype: A read error is likely here: a far larger clone is one base away. V and J are TRBV6-5 and TRBJ1-2; 10 positions agree with TRBD1. The CDR3 has 15 residues. Germline V gene sequence: CDR1 MNHEY, CDR2 SVGAGI. CDR3 in amino acids: CAVGTGVAGNYGYTF. In DNA, the CDR3 is TGTGCTGTCGGGACAGGGGTCGCAGGAAACTATGGCTACACCTTC.

Details on this clonotype: At one boundary the junction diverges from the germline segment, which might be a read error. The chain combines TRBV9 with TRBJ2-2; TRBD2 matches at 8 bases. Germline V gives CDR1 SGDLS, CDR2 YYNGEE. This CDR3 is 16 amino acids long. CDR3 DNA sequence: TGTGCCAGCAGCGTAGGACTAGCGTCGAACACCTGGGAGCTGTTTTTT. It is translated as CASSVGLASNTWELFF. Drawing the rest from reference TRBV9 and TRBJ2-2, the complete variable domain is DSGVTQTPKHLITATGQRVTLRCSPRSGDLSVYWYQQSLDQGLQFLIQYYNGEERAKGNILERFSAQQFPDLHSELNLSSLELGDSALYFCASSVGLASNTWELFFGEGSRLTVL.

The chain has TRBV5-1 and TRBJ2-1; 7 bases match TRBD1. There are 17 residues in the CDR3. Trimming removed 5 bases from V and 6 bases from J; junction bases left unmatched: 17. Germline CDR1 reads SGHRS; CDR2 reads YFSETQ. CDR3 sequence reads: CASRNRGSSKVGNEQFF. CDR3 nucleotides: TGCGCCAGCAGGAACAGGGGATCTTCTAAAGTAGGCAATGAGCAGTTCTTC.

In regard to this clonotype: A read error is the likely source, as a far larger clone sits one nucleotide away. This chain uses TRBV7-3 with TRBJ2-2, with TRBD2 matching 13 bases. The CDR3 has 18 amino acids. Germline lookup yields CDR1 SGHTA and CDR2 FQGTGA. DNA of the CDR3: TGTGCCGGCAGTCAGGGGACTAGCGGGATAAGATTCGCCGGGGAGCTGTTTTTT. Protein sequence: CAGSQGTSGIRFAGELFF.

The rearrangement joins TRBV5-1 to TRBJ1-1; no clear D gene. Trimming removed 0 bases from V and 1 base from J, with 7 bases in between. This CDR3 is built from 14 residues. Germline V gene sequence: CDR1 SGHRS, CDR2 YFSETQ. DNA for the CDR3: TGCGCCAGCAGCTTGGGGGCGGAGAACACTGAAGCTTTCTTT. Amino acid sequence: CASSLGAENTEAFF.

A remark on this clonotype: This sequence may be a read error, since a much larger clone differs from it by one base. V gene TRBV29-1 combines with J gene TRBJ2-7, with TRBD2 identical over 9 bases. In germline, CDR1 is SQVTM, CDR2 ANQGSEA. The CDR3 runs 13 residues. DNA of the CDR3: TGCAGCGTTGAGGGCGGGAGGGCCAGAGAGCATTACTTC. Its translation: CSVEGGRAREHYF.

The sample holds many counts of this clonotype. CDR3 protein: CASSGGSSGANVLTF. The DNA of the CDR3 is TGTGCCAGCAGCGGGGGCAGCTCTGGGGCCAACGTCCTGACTTTC. The chain carries TRBV11-1 and TRBJ2-6; D possibly corresponds to TRBD1 (6 bases). The CDR3 covers 15 residues. The V end was cut by 5 bases, the J end by 0 bases, with 8 bases between. Germline values: CDR1 SGHAT, CDR2 FQDESV (reference sequence). The whole variable domain, filled in from reference TRBV11-1 and TRBJ2-6, reads EAEVAQSPRYKITEKSQAVAFWCDPISGHATLYWYRQILGQGPELLVQFQDESVVDDSQLPKDRFSAERLKGVDSTLKIQPAELGDSAMYLCASSGGSSGANVLTFGAGSRLTVL.

In its sample, this clonotype was seen many times. The chain combines TRBV12-3 or TRBV12-4 with TRBJ1-5, with a weak D call TRBD1 (5 bases). The V end was cut by 6 bases, the J end by 5 bases, with 17 bases between. The CDR3 loop spans 15 amino acids. The DNA for the CDR3 is TGTGCCAGCAGCTCACTCGGGGAGGGACATCAGCCCCAGCATTTT. Amino acid sequence: CASSSLGEGHQPQHF.

Comment on this clonotype: One base separates it from a far larger clone, so it is likely a read error. This chain uses TRBV6-6 with TRBJ1-5; D is unclear. The germline V gene encodes CDR1 MNHNY and CDR2 SVGAGI (reference sequence). CDR3 length: 17 amino acids. The V end lost 0 bases, the J end lost 4 bases, and 16 bases lay between the germline ends. The CDR3 coding sequence is TGTGCCAGCAGTTACTCGCGGGGAACGACGAGAAATCAGCCCCAGCATTTT. Protein: CASSYSRGTTRNQPQHF.

Ten or more counts support this clonotype. The gene calls are TRBV6-1 and TRBJ1-6; no firm D call. V was pared by 4 bases and J by 9 bases, with 13 bases between. Germline V lookup: CDR1 MNHNS, CDR2 SASEGT. This CDR3 has 14 amino acids. As DNA, the CDR3 is TGTGCCAGCAGTGCGGGCCAGGCCCGTTCACCCCTCCACTTT. It is translated as CASSAGQARSPLHF.

This clonotype was detected ten times or more. The junction does not match germline at one end; this may be a read error. V usage is TRBV20-1 and J usage is TRBJ2-1; no reliable D call. This CDR3 contains 14 residues. CDR1 and CDR2 from the germline V gene are DFQATT and SNEGSKA (reference sequence). CDR3 coding DNA: TGCAGTGCCAGAGCCGGACCCCCTTTGAGTGAGCAGTTCTTC. Translated: CSARAGPPLSEQFF.

In regard to this clonotype: Since a far larger clone is one base different, this is likely a read error. This chain links TRBV6-4 with TRBJ2-1; 8 nucleotides match TRBD2. V shed 3 bases, J shed 6 bases, and the junction held 16 bases outside the gene matches. This CDR3 is built from 18 residues. CDR1 is MRHNA and CDR2 is SNTAGT in the germline V gene. Here the CDR3 DNA reads TGTGCCAGCAGTGAAAGGGCTATCAGCGGGAGATCGGGCAATGAGCAGTTCTTC. It yields the protein CASSERAISGRSGNEQFF.

With regard to this clonotype: A far larger clone is only one base removed, so a read error is likely. The J gene is TRBJ2-7, the V gene TRBV6-9; weak D call: TRBD1 (6 bases). Trimming took 7 bases from V and 7 from J, leaving 26 bases between them. Germline-derived CDR1 and CDR2 are MNHGY and SVAAGI. The CDR3 loop spans 16 amino acids. This CDR3 reads CASIYSRQENSREQYF. CDR3 DNA: TGTGCCAGCATTTACTCCCGACAGGAAAATTCTAGGGAGCAGTACTTC.

As regards this clonotype: This likely traces to a read error, being one base from a far larger clone. The genes are TRBV28 and TRBJ2-7, with D perhaps matching TRBD1 (6 bases). The DNA end favors TRBJ1-2, so the J call may be wrong. In germline, CDR1 is MDHEN, CDR2 SYDVKM. The CDR3 loop spans 14 amino acids. CDR3: CASSLPGQIVSYTF. Written as DNA, the CDR3 is TGTGCCAGCAGCCTACCCGGACAGATTGTGAGCTACACCTTC.

About this clonotype: This may stem from a read error, because a much larger clone lies one nucleotide away. Written as DNA, the CDR3 is TGTGCCATCAGTCTGGGGGTTCAGAACACTGAAGCTTTCTTT. Its protein product is CAISLGVQNTEAFF. This sequence joins TRBV28 and TRBJ1-1, with D possibly matching TRBD1 (5 bases). From germline, CDR1 is MDHEN and CDR2 SYDVKM. CDR3 length: 14 amino acids.

In regard to this clonotype: This may arise from a read error, as a much more abundant clone is one base away. This rearrangement joins TRBV6-2 or TRBV6-3 to TRBJ2-2, with a weak D call TRBD2 (5 bases). This CDR3 spans 16 amino acids. Germline loops: CDR1 MNHEY, CDR2 SVGEGT. The V end was cut by 5 bases, the J end by 0 bases, with 13 bases between. The CDR3 nucleotides are TGTGCCAGCAGTGATCCGGGATGCACGAACACCGGGGAGCTGTTTTTT. This gives the protein CASSDPGCTNTGELFF.